The 27 T cell receptor beta chains listed next were all sequenced from one sample in a study of Ad26.COV2.S vaccination and SARS-CoV-2 variants (dated by TCRdb to the early 2020s). What this sample's treatment or condition label stands for: around 19 received Ad26.COV2.S at low or high dose, single or two shots; roughly five received placebo; per-sample allocation not given. Repertoires of vaccine and placebo recipients were sequenced from samples taken on day 63 after the first injection. The receptor library was made with the immunoSEQ multiplex PCR assay. TCRdb re-hosts the immuneACCESS table, in-frame sequences only. Its copies lack some clones; in the studies checked, an unresolved V gene accounts for under half of them, and the cause for the rest is not known. The sample yields around 320,000 clones; around 83% were counted once. Of the sample, 1.9% is held by the ten largest clones. Sequencing used peripheral blood, obtained in a trial of Ad26.COV2.S vaccine versus placebo. The receptors originated from a person aged 18-60 years who received the Ad26.COV2.S COVID-19 vaccine or a placebo.

The rearrangement uses TRBV27 and TRBJ2-1, with D perhaps TRBD1 (6 bases). There are 17 residues in the CDR3. CDR1 and CDR2 from the germline V gene are MNHEY and SMNVEV (reference sequence). V was clipped by 6 bases and J by 12 bases, with 30 bases between them. The CDR3 here is CASSSYRQATAGRRQFF. In DNA, the CDR3 is TGTGCCAGCAGCTCTTACCGACAGGCGACGGCTGGTCGGCGGCAGTTCTTC.

The chain has TRBV5-4 and TRBJ1-2, with 8 bases aligning to TRBD1. The germline V gene encodes CDR1 SGHNT and CDR2 YYREEE (reference sequence). The CDR3 covers 15 residues. With V trimmed by 4 bases and J by 5 bases, 10 bases remained unmatched. The CDR3: CASSQNRGVGYGYTF. The CDR3 DNA reads as TGTGCCAGCAGCCAAAACAGGGGGGTTGGATATGGCTACACCTTC.

The chain links TRBV5-6 to TRBJ2-5, with TRBD2 matching 8 bases. In germline, CDR1 is SGHDT, CDR2 YYEEEE. There are 15 residues in the CDR3. V gave up 4 bases and J gave up 5 bases; unmatched junction bases: 10. The CDR3 region has the DNA TGTGCCAGCAGCAACTACGGGGGGGCCATGGAGACCCAGTACTTC. It specifies CASSNYGGAMETQYF. The full variable domain, rest sourced from reference TRBV5-6 and TRBJ2-5, is DAGVTQSPTHLIKTRGQQVTLRCSPKSGHDTVSWYQQALGQGPQFIFQYYEEEERQRGNFPDRFSGHQFPNYSSELNVNALLLGDSALYLCASSNYGGAMETQYFGPGTRLLVL.

The chain uses TRBV5-4 and TRBJ2-3; a weak D match, TRBD1 (5 bases). Germline CDR1 is SGHNT and CDR2 is YYREEE (reference sequence). V lost 4 bases, J lost 0 bases, and 9 bases lay in between. The CDR3 is made up of 14 amino acids. CDR3 coding DNA: TGTGCCAGCAGCAGGGGAACTAGCACAGATACGCAGTATTTT. This translates into CASSRGTSTDTQYF.

The count of this clone is one. This chain joins TRBV5-1 and TRBJ2-1; a possible D gene is TRBD2 (5 bases). Trimming took 9 bases from V and 9 from J, leaving 19 bases between them. In germline, CDR1 is SGHRS, CDR2 YFSETQ. The CDR3 is 13 amino acids. CDR3 nucleotides: TGCGCCACCGCTCGGACTTCCGAGGTTGAGCAGTTCTTC. Residues: CATARTSEVEQFF. Full variable domain (outside the CDR3, taken from reference TRBV5-1 and TRBJ2-1): KAGVTQTPRYLIKTRGQQVTLSCSPISGHRSVSWYQQTPGQGLQFLFEYFSETQRNKGNFPGRFSGRQFSNSRSEMNVSTLELGDSALYLCATARTSEVEQFFGPGTRLTVL.

The chain has TRBV7-8 and TRBJ2-7; 9 nucleotides agree with TRBD1. The length of the CDR3 is 15 residues. From germline, CDR1 is SGHVS and CDR2 FQNEAQ. J was trimmed by 4 bases and V by 5 bases; bases with no gene match: 9. The CDR3 is CASSADRGRIYEQYF. In DNA form, the CDR3 reads TGTGCCAGCAGCGCGGACAGGGGAAGAATTTACGAGCAGTACTTC. The full variable domain, with the rest looked up from reference TRBV7-8 and TRBJ2-7, is GAGVSQSPRYKVAKRGQDVALRCDPISGHVSLFWYQQALGQGPEFLTYFQNEAQLDKSGLPSDRFFAERPEGSVSTLKIQRTQQEDSAVYLCASSADRGRIYEQYFGPGTRLTVT.

J is TRBJ1-2 and V is TRBV7-9, with 7 bases matching TRBD1. V trimming: 3 bases; J trimming: 7 bases; junction bases outside the gene matches: 11. The CDR3 has 15 residues. CDR1 and CDR2 (germline): SEHNR, FQNEAQ (reference sequence). The CDR3 DNA follows: TGTGCCAGCAGCTTTGGCGACAGGGAGGGCCTTGGCTACACCTTC. This encodes CASSFGDREGLGYTF.

A word on this clone: At the DNA level, this CDR3 is encoded by other sequences in the same sample as well. The rearrangement links TRBV18 to TRBJ2-5, with D uncertain. This CDR3 has 13 amino acids. V dropped 6 bases and J dropped 2 bases, with 10 bases sitting between them. Germline lookup yields CDR1 KGHSH and CDR2 LQKENI. The CDR3, as DNA: TGTGCCAGCTCCCCCGGGTTACAAGAGACCCAGTACTTC. Residues: CASSPGLQETQYF.

The table lists this clone with many counts. The J gene is TRBJ1-1, the V gene TRBV5-4; D might be TRBD1 (6 bases). Germline V gene data show CDR1 as SGHNT and CDR2 as YYREEE (reference sequence). CDR3 length: 15 residues. V lost 3 bases and J 2 bases, leaving 14 bases between the germline ends. The CDR3 region is CASSSSGHLNTEAFF. CDR3 in DNA: TGTGCCAGCAGCTCGTCGGGACATCTTAACACTGAAGCTTTCTTT.

V usage is TRBV7-9 and J usage is TRBJ1-1, with D unresolved. Germline V gives CDR1 SEHNR, CDR2 FQNEAQ (reference sequence). The CDR3 has 17 residues. Trimming pared 1 base from V and 0 bases from J, leaving 15 bases between. CDR3 loop: CASSLVSWRGMNTEAFF. For the CDR3, the DNA is TGTGCCAGCAGCTTAGTGTCGTGGAGAGGAATGAACACTGAAGCTTTCTTT.

The chain recombines TRBV6-1 with TRBJ1-2; D is possibly TRBD1 (5 bases). This CDR3 is 16 amino acids long. CDR1 is MNHNS, CDR2 SASEGT, per germline. The V gene lost 4 bases and the J gene lost 7 bases, with 22 bases spanning the gap. The CDR3 region has the DNA TGTGCCAGCAGTGTAGGATTTTACGGGGCAGTACCTGGCTACACCTTC. This encodes CASSVGFYGAVPGYTF.

The chain recombines TRBV18 with TRBJ1-1; possible D gene TRBD1, 5 bases. The CDR3 length is 14 residues. CDR1 KGHSH and CDR2 LQKENI come from the germline V gene. V was cut by 3 bases and J by 2 bases, with 10 bases left in between. Here the CDR3 reads CASSPPGRNTEAFF. The CDR3 coding sequence is TGTGCCAGCTCACCTCCAGGGCGTAACACTGAAGCTTTCTTT.

This clone turned up a few times. The chain joins TRBV15 to TRBJ1-5, with D hard to call. Germline CDR1 and CDR2: LNHNV and YYDKDF (reference sequence). CDR3 size: 12 residues. V lost 0 bases and J 6 bases, leaving 3 bases between the germline ends. CDR3 region: CATSRDFQPQHF. CDR3 in DNA: TGTGCCACCAGCAGAGATTTTCAGCCCCAGCATTTT.

V gene TRBV9 combines with J gene TRBJ2-1; possible D gene TRBD2, 7 bases. This CDR3 is built from 16 residues. CDR1 is SGDLS and CDR2 is YYNGEE in the germline V gene. V was trimmed by 0 bases and J by 7 bases, leaving 17 bases between them. In nucleotides, the CDR3 is TGTGCCAGCAGCGTAGAAGGAGGGGGGGCCATGAATGAGCAGTTCTTC. Translated: CASSVEGGGAMNEQFF.

This chain links TRBV11-2 with TRBJ1-6, with a weak D call TRBD1 (5 bases). Trimming pared 5 bases from V and 4 bases from J, leaving 15 bases between. Germline CDR1 and CDR2: SGHAT and FQNNGV. The CDR3 is made up of 16 amino acids. The CDR3 DNA reads TGTGCCAGCAGCCGAACGGGGGACCTTTATAATTCACCCCTCCACTTT. Protein: CASSRTGDLYNSPLHF.

The rearrangement uses TRBV5-1 and TRBJ2-7; 7 nucleotides line up with TRBD1. This CDR3 is built from 15 residues. V shed 5 bases and J 2 bases; nucleotides not matched to a gene: 10. The V gene's germline CDR1 is SGHRS and CDR2 YFSETQ. The CDR3: CASSLDRDGPYEQYF. The CDR3 DNA sequence: TGCGCCAGCAGTCTAGACAGGGATGGCCCCTACGAGCAGTACTTC. The full variable domain, rest sourced from reference TRBV5-1 and TRBJ2-7, is KAGVTQTPRYLIKTRGQQVTLSCSPISGHRSVSWYQQTPGQGLQFLFEYFSETQRNKGNFPGRFSGRQFSNSRSEMNVSTLELGDSALYLCASSLDRDGPYEQYFGPGTRLTVT.

The chain carries TRBV30 and TRBJ2-2; D unresolved. Per the germline V gene, CDR1 is GTSNPN and CDR2 is SVGIG (reference sequence). The CDR3 is made up of 14 amino acids. V lost 0 bases and J 0 bases, leaving 5 bases between the germline ends. Here the CDR3 DNA reads TGTGCCTGGAGTGTCGGAACGAACACCGGGGAGCTGTTTTTT. Translated, it gives CAWSVGTNTGELFF.

The chain links TRBV29-1 to TRBJ2-5; 13 bases line up with TRBD2. This CDR3 spans 16 amino acids. The J segment lost 0 bases and the V segment lost 7 bases, leaving 8 bases of the junction unmatched. Germline V gene sequence: CDR1 SQVTM, CDR2 ANQGSEA. The CDR3 spells CSGRTSGGLYQETQYF. The CDR3 bases are TGCAGCGGACGGACTAGCGGGGGCCTCTACCAAGAGACCCAGTACTTC.

The CDR3 here is CASSRPQTNYGYTF. The CDR3 nucleotides are TGTGCCAGCAGTCGACCTCAGACTAACTATGGCTACACCTTC. V is TRBV6-5 and J is TRBJ1-2; no firm D call. The CDR3 has 14 residues. V dropped 5 bases and J dropped 0 bases, with 10 bases sitting between them. The V gene's germline CDR1 is MNHEY and CDR2 SVGAGI.

This clone was recorded only once. The chain recombines TRBV2 with TRBJ1-5; 7 bases fit TRBD1. The CDR3 sequence is 14 residues long. Germline V CDR1 and CDR2: SNHLY, FYNNEI. Losses at the gene ends were 4 bases for V and 9 bases for J; bases not matched to a gene: 9. The CDR3 reads CASSVSRGPGPQHF. The CDR3 nucleotides are TGTGCCAGCAGTGTATCGAGGGGGCCAGGGCCCCAGCATTTT.

The chain links TRBV15 to TRBJ1-4; weak D call: TRBD1 (6 bases). The germline CDR1 and CDR2 sequences are LNHNV and YYDKDF (reference sequence). This CDR3 has 15 amino acids. The ends were cut back, 1 base at V and 4 bases at J, with 10 bases in the middle. CDR3 protein: CATSRGQGNNEKLFF. In DNA, the CDR3 is TGTGCCACCAGCAGAGGCCAGGGGAATAATGAAAAACTGTTTTTT. Complete variable domain (other parts from reference TRBV15 and TRBJ1-4): DAMVIQNPRYQVTQFGKPVTLSCSQTLNHNVMYWYQQKSSQAPKLLFHYYDKDFNNEADTPDNFQSRRPNTSFCFLDIRSPGLGDTAMYLCATSRGQGNNEKLFFGSGTQLSVL.

The V and J genes are TRBV7-2 and TRBJ2-2; TRBD2 aligns across 8 bases. CDR3 size: 17 residues. The trim removed 0 bases at V and 4 bases at J, leaving 7 bases unmatched. Looked up from germline, CDR1 is SGHTA and CDR2 is FQGNSA. CDR3 DNA sequence: TGTGCCAGCAGCTTAGCGTGGGGGCTAGCGGGCACCGGGGAGCTGTTTTTT. It specifies CASSLAWGLAGTGELFF.

The rearrangement joins TRBV7-9 to TRBJ2-7; 7 nucleotides match TRBD1. The J segment lost 5 bases and the V segment lost 5 bases, leaving 18 bases of the junction unmatched. The CDR3 length is 17 residues. CDR1 is SEHNR and CDR2 is FQNEAQ in the germline V gene (reference sequence). Here the CDR3 DNA reads TGTGCCAGCAGCCTCCTACGGACAGGAAGGGGTCCCGACGAGCAGTACTTC. Translated: CASSLLRTGRGPDEQYF.

The rearrangement joins TRBV12-3 or TRBV12-4 to TRBJ1-1; perhaps TRBD1 as D (5 bases). The CDR3 is 12 amino acids. V lost 9 bases to trimming and J lost 3 bases, with 11 bases between them. The CDR3 loop reads CASWGRDTEAFF. The CDR3, as DNA: TGTGCCAGTTGGGGGAGGGACACTGAAGCTTTCTTT.

The rearrangement links TRBV27 to TRBJ1-1, with D possibly matching TRBD1 (5 bases). Germline values: CDR1 MNHEY, CDR2 SMNVEV (reference sequence). V lost 6 bases, J lost 5 bases, and 13 bases lay in between. The length of the CDR3 is 13 residues. For the CDR3, the DNA is TGTGCCAGCAGGGAGGGGCGGGGGACTGAAGCTTTCTTT. Its translation: CASREGRGTEAFF.

This chain connects TRBV6-5 to TRBJ1-6; TRBD1 is a possible D gene (5 bases). CDR1 is MNHEY and CDR2 is SVGAGI in the germline V gene. CDR3 length equals 12 residues. V was clipped by 2 bases and J by 12 bases, with 8 bases between them. The CDR3 spells CASSYRGGPLHF. CDR3 sequence (DNA): TGTGCCAGCAGTTACCGGGGGGGACCCCTCCACTTT.

The rearrangement uses TRBV4-2 and TRBJ1-5, with no clear D. Germline values: CDR1 LGHNA, CDR2 YNFKEQ. This CDR3 comprises 14 residues. The V gene lost 0 bases and the J gene lost 4 bases, with 7 bases spanning the gap. DNA for the CDR3: TGTGCCAGCAGCCAAGATCTGGGGAATCAGCCCCAGCATTTT. This codes for CASSQDLGNQPQHF.